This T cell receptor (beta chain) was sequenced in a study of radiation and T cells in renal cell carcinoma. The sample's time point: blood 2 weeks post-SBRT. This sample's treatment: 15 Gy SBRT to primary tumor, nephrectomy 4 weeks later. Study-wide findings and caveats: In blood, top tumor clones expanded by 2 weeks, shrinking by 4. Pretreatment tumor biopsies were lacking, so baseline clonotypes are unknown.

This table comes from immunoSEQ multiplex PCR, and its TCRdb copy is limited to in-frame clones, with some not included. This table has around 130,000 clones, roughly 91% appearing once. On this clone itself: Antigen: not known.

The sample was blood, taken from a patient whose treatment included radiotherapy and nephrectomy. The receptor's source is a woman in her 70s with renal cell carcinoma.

The CDR3 nucleotides read TGTGCCAGCAGCTTGTCGGTCACTGAAGCTTTCTTT. It yields the protein CASSLSVTEAFF. The chain has TRBV5-6 and TRBJ1-1; no firm D call. The V gene's germline CDR1 is SGHDT and CDR2 YYEEEE. The CDR3 is 12 residues long. Between the trimmed V and J ends, which lost 1 base and 4 bases, there was a span of 5 bases.